The next 13 T cell receptor beta chains were all read from a single sample in a study of CD8 T cells in Susac syndrome (dated by TCRdb to between 2018 and 2020). The library was built by means of the immunoSEQ multiplex PCR assay. RNA was extracted using the RNeasy kit, and roughly 0.5 to 1 microgram was reverse transcribed with random hexamers. TCRdb itself trimmed the public reads at Q25 with fastp, ran MiXCR and retained productive beta chains. CDR3 protein duplicates are merged, each entry listing the most common genes and DNA. The sample table records 150,000 to 200,000 distinct CDR3 sequences; about 95% of these occur just once. The top ten clones comprise around 0.11% of the sample. The sequenced sample consisted of CD4+ T cells from PBMCs. All receptors derive from a human donor in good health.

V and J are TRBV29-1 and TRBJ2-1, with 8 nucleotides matching TRBD2. The length of the CDR3 is 19 residues. After removal of 7 bases from V and 6 bases from J, the junction contained 26 bases not matched to a gene. Looked up from germline, CDR1 is SQVTM and CDR2 is ANQGSEA. The CDR3 loop is CSAGMGSSGSLGPANEQFF. For the CDR3, the DNA is TGCAGCGCCGGAATGGGAAGCAGCGGGAGTTTAGGTCCCGCCAATGAGCAGTTCTTC.

This clonotype occurred once. The chain is built from TRBV4-3 and TRBJ2-2; D is possibly TRBD2 (6 bases). CDR1 is LGHNA and CDR2 is YSLEER in the germline V gene. The CDR3 is made up of 13 amino acids. V dropped 9 bases and J dropped 7 bases, with 15 bases sitting between them. CDR3 DNA: TGCGCCAGTCTTGGGACTCCAGGCGGGGAGCTGTTTTTT. This encodes CASLGTPGGELFF.

This sequence joins TRBV18 and TRBJ2-1; the D call may be TRBD1 or TRBD2 (6 bases each). CDR3 size: 16 residues. V gave up 3 bases and J gave up 3 bases, with 15 bases separating them. Germline-derived CDR1 and CDR2 are KGHSH and LQKENI. In DNA form, the CDR3 reads TGTGCCAGCTCACCTGGTAGGGGGGAAGGCTACAATGAGCAGTTCTTC. It specifies CASSPGRGEGYNEQFF.

J is TRBJ1-1 and V is TRBV14; D possibly corresponds to TRBD1 (6 bases). Germline V gene sequence: CDR1 SGHDN, CDR2 FVKESK. CDR3 length: 14 residues. Trimming stripped 1 base from V and 3 bases from J, with 9 bases between. DNA of the CDR3: TGTGCCAGCAGCCAAGGCAGGGGCGACACTGAAGCTTTCTTT. Residues: CASSQGRGDTEAFF.

The V call is TRBV30, the J call TRBJ1-4; D is undetermined. The CDR3 length is 13 residues. Deletions cut 3 bases from V and 4 bases from J, with 9 bases between. CDR1 GTSNPN and CDR2 SVGIG come from the germline V gene (reference sequence). The CDR3 nucleotides read TGTGCCTGGAGCGAGAACCGTAATGAAAAACTGTTTTTT. Protein: CAWSENRNEKLFF. Filled out from reference TRBV30 and TRBJ1-4, the complete variable domain reads SQTIHQWPATLVQPVGSPLSLECTVEGTSNPNLYWYRQAAGRGLQLLFYSVGIGQISSEVPQNLSASRPQDRQFILSSKKLLLSDSGFYLCAWSENRNEKLFFGSGTQLSVL.

This chain joins TRBV7-9 and TRBJ1-1; weak D call: TRBD1 (6 bases). The CDR3 runs to 15 residues. The germline gives CDR1 SEHNR, CDR2 FQNEAQ (reference sequence). V was cut by 5 bases and J by 1 base, with 14 bases left in between. Here the CDR3 reads CASSPGQSWNTEAFF. The CDR3 DNA follows: TGTGCCAGCAGCCCCGGACAGAGCTGGAACACTGAAGCTTTCTTT.

The chain has TRBV20-1 and TRBJ2-2; the D is unclear. This CDR3 comprises 13 residues. From germline, CDR1 is DFQATT and CDR2 SNEGSKA (reference sequence). Trimming shortened V by 6 bases and J by 2 bases, and 10 bases separated the two germline ends. The CDR3: CSALPINTGELFF. For the CDR3, the DNA is TGCAGTGCCCTACCAATAAACACCGGGGAGCTGTTTTTT.

The CDR3 is CASSLEAGGVAEQYF. CDR3 bases: TGTGCCAGCAGCTTAGAGGCGGGAGGGGTCGCCGAGCAGTACTTC. J is TRBJ2-7 and V is TRBV7-2; 9 positions agree with TRBD2. Germline V gene sequence: CDR1 SGHTA, CDR2 FQGNSA. V shed 1 base and J 6 bases; nucleotides not matched to a gene: 7. CDR3 length: 15 residues.

CDR3 loop: CSASGDHTEAFF. In DNA, the CDR3 is TGCAGTGCTAGTGGGGACCACACTGAAGCTTTCTTT. The genes are TRBV20-1 and TRBJ1-1; a possible D gene is TRBD1 (5 bases). Trimming took off 3 bases at V and 3 bases at J, with 8 bases between the two ends. Germline values: CDR1 DFQATT, CDR2 SNEGSKA (reference sequence). This CDR3 has 12 residues.

The chain is built from TRBV6-5 and TRBJ2-7; D is perhaps TRBD2 (5 bases). Germline V CDR1 and CDR2: MNHEY, SVGAGI. V lost 5 bases to trimming and J lost 2 bases, with 13 bases between them. This CDR3 region has 14 residues. Here the CDR3 DNA reads TGTGCCAGCAGTACTAGGTACCGAACCTACGAGCAGTACTTC. Amino acids: CASSTRYRTYEQYF.

The genes are TRBV5-1 and TRBJ2-1; the D gene is possibly TRBD2 (6 bases). V lost 6 bases, J lost 4 bases, and 17 bases lay in between. The germline V gene encodes CDR1 SGHRS and CDR2 YFSETQ. CDR3 size: 15 residues. The CDR3: CASKVPGVRYNEQFF. The CDR3 nucleotides are TGCGCCAGCAAGGTTCCGGGAGTAAGATACAATGAGCAGTTCTTC.

J is TRBJ1-5 and V is TRBV9; no clear D gene. The CDR3 contains 14 residues. The germline V gene has CDR1 SGDLS and CDR2 YYNGEE. V lost 0 bases and J 5 bases, leaving 9 bases between the germline ends. The CDR3 region has the DNA TGTGCCAGCAGCGTAGGGGGAGACTATCAGCCCCAGCATTTT. Amino acids: CASSVGGDYQPQHF.

The chain uses TRBV7-2 and TRBJ2-5; D gene unclear. V lost 5 bases and J lost 4, with 11 bases in between. Germline values: CDR1 SGHTA, CDR2 FQGNSA. The CDR3 runs to 13 residues. The CDR3 region has the DNA TGTGCCAGCAGCCTCCGCCCGTCAGAGACCCAGTACTTC. As protein: CASSLRPSETQYF.